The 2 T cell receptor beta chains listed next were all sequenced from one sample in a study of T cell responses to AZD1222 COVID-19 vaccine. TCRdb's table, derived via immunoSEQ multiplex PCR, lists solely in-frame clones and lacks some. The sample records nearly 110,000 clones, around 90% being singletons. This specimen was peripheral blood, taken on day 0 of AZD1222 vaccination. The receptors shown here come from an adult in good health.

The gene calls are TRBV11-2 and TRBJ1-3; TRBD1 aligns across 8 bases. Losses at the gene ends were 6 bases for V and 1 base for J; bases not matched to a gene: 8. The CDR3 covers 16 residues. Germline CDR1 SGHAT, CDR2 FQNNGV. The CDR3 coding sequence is TGTGCCAGCAGAAGTGCAGGGGGCAATTCTGGAAACACCATATATTTT. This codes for CASRSAGGNSGNTIYF.

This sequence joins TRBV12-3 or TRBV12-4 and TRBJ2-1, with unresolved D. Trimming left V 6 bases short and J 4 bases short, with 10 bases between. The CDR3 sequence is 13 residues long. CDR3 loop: CASSSTNYNEQFF. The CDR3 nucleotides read TGTGCCAGCAGCTCAACCAATTACAATGAGCAGTTCTTC.